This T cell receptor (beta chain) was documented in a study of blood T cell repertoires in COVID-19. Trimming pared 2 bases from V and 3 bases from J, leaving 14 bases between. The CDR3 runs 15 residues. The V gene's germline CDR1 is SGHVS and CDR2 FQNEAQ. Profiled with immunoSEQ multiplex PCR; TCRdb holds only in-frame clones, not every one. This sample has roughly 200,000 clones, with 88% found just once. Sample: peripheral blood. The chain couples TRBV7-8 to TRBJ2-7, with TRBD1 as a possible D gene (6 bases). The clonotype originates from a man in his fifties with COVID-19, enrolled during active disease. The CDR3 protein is CASSLLGATSYEQYF. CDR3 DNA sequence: TGTGCCAGCAGCTTATTGGGGGCCACAAGCTACGAGCAGTACTTC.